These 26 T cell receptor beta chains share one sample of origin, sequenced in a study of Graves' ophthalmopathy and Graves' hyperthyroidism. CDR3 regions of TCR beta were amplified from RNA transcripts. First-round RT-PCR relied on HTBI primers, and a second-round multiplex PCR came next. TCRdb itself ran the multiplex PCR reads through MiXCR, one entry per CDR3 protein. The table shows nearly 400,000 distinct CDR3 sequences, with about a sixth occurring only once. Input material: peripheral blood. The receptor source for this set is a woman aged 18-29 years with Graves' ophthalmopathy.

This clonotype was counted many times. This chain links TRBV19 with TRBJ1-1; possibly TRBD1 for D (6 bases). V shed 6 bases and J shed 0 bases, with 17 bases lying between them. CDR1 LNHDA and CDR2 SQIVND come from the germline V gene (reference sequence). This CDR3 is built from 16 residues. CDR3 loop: CASSRTLRGMNTEAFF. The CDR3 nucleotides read TGTGCCAGTAGCCGGACCCTGAGGGGGATGAACACTGAAGCTTTCTTT.

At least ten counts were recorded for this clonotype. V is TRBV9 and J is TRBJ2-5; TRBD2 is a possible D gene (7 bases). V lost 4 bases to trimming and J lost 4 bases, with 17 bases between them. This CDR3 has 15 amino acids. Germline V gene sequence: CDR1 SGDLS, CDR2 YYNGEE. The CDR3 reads CASSLRGGVLETQYF. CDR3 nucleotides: TGTGCCAGCAGCCTAAGAGGGGGGGTCCTAGAGACCCAGTACTTC.

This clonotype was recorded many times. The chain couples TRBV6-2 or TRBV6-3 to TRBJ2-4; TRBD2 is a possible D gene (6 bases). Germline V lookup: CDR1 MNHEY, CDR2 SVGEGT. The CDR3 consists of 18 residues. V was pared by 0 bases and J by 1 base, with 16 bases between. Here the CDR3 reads CASSYSEQRASAKNIQYF. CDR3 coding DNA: TGTGCCAGCAGTTACTCAGAGCAGCGGGCCTCGGCCAAAAACATTCAGTACTTC.

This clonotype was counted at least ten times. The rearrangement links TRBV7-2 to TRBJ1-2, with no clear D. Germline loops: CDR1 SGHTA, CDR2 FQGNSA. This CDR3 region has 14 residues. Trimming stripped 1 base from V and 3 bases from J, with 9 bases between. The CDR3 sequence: CASSLGRRHYGYTF. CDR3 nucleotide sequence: TGTGCCAGCAGCTTAGGTAGGAGGCACTATGGCTACACCTTC.

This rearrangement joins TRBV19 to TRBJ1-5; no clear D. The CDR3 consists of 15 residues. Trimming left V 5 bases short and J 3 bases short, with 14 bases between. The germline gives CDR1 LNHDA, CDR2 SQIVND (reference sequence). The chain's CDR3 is CASSLSGTANQPQHF. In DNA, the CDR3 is TGTGCCAGTAGTCTATCTGGTACCGCCAATCAGCCCCAGCATTTT.

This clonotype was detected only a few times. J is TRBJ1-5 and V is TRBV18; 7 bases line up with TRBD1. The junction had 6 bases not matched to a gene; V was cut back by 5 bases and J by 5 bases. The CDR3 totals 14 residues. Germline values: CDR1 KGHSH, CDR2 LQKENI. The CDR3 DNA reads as TGTGCCAGCTCATCAGGGGGGGGAGATCAGCCCCAGCATTTT. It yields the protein CASSSGGGDQPQHF.

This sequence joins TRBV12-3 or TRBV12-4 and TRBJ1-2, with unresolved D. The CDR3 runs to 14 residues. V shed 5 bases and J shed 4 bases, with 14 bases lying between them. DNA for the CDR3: TGTGCCAGCAGTGCCCACCCAGAGAGCTATGGCTACACCTTC. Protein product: CASSAHPESYGYTF.

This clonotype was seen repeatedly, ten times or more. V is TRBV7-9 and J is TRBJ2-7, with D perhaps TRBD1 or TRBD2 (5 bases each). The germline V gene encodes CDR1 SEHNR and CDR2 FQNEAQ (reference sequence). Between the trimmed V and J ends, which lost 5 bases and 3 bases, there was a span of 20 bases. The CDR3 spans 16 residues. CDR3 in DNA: TGTGCCAGCAGCGGGGACGGAGATAGGGTTGGCTACGAGCAGTACTTC. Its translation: CASSGDGDRVGYEQYF.

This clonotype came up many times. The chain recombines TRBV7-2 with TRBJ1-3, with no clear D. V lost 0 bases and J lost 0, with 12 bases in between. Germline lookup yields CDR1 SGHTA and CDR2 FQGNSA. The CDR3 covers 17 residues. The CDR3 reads CASSLAPYEPSGNTIYF. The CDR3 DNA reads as TGTGCCAGCAGCTTAGCTCCCTACGAGCCCTCTGGAAACACCATATATTTT.

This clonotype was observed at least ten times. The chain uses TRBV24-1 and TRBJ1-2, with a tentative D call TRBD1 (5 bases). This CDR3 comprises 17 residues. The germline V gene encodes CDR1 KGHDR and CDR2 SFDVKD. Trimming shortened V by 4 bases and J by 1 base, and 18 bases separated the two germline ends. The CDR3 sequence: CATSDSGTASLNYGYTF. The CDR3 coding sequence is TGTGCCACCAGTGACAGCGGGACCGCGTCCCTTAACTATGGCTACACCTTC.

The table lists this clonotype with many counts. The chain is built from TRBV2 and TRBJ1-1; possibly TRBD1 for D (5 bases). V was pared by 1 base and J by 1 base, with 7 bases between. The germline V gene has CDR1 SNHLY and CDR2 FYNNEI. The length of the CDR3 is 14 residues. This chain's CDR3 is CASSEDGGNTEAFF. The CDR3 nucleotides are TGTGCCAGCAGTGAAGACGGGGGGAACACTGAAGCTTTCTTT.

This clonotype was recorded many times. CDR3 DNA: TGTGCCAGCAGCTGGACAGGGCCATACGAGCAGTACTTC. Amino acid sequence: CASSWTGPYEQYF. V and J are TRBV6-2 or TRBV6-3 and TRBJ2-7, with 8 nucleotides matching TRBD1. This CDR3 contains 13 residues. J lost 4 bases, V lost 6 bases, and 5 bases had no gene match. CDR1 MNHEY and CDR2 SVGEGT come from the germline V gene.

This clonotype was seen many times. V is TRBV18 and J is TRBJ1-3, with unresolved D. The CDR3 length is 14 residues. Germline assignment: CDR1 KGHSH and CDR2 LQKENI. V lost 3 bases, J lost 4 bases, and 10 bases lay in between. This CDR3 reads CASSPQLAGNTIYF. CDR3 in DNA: TGTGCCAGCTCACCCCAATTAGCCGGAAACACCATATATTTT.

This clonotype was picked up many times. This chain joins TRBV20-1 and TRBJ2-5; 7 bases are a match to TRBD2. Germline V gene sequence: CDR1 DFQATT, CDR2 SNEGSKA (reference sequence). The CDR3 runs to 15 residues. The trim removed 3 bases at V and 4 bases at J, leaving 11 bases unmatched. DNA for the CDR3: TGCAGTGCTAGCTCAACCGGGGGGAGGGGAGAGACCCAGTACTTC. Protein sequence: CSASSTGGRGETQYF.

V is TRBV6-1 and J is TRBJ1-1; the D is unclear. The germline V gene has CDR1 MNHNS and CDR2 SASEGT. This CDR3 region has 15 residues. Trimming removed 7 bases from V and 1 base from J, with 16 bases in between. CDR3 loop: CASMPGWGGNTEAFF. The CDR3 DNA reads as TGTGCCAGCATGCCTGGATGGGGAGGGAACACTGAAGCTTTCTTT.

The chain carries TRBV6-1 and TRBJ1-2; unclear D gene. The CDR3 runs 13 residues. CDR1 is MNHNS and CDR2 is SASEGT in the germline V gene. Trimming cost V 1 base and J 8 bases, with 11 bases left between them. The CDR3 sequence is CASSEVWAGGYTF. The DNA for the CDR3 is TGTGCCAGCAGTGAAGTGTGGGCGGGCGGCTACACCTTC.

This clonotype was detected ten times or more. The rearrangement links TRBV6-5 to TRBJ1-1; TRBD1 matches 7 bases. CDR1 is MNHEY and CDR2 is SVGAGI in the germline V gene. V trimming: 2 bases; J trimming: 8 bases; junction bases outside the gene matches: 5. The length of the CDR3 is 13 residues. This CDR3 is CASSYPDRAEAFF. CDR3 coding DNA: TGTGCCAGCAGTTACCCTGACAGGGCGGAAGCTTTCTTT.

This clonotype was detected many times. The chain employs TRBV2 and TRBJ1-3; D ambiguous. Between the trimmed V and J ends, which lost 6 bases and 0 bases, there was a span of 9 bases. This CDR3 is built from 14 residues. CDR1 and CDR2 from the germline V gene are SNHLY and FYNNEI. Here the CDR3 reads CASRLTTSGNTIYF. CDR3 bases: TGTGCCAGCAGGCTCACGACCTCTGGAAACACCATATATTTT.

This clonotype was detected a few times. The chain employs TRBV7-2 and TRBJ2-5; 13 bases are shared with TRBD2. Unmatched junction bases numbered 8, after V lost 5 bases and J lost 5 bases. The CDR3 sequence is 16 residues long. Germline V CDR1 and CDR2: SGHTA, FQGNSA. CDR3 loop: CASSPSLLAGGETQYF. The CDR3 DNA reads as TGTGCCAGCAGCCCCTCCCTACTAGCGGGAGGGGAGACCCAGTACTTC. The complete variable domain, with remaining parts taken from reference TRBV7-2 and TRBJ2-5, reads GAGVSQSPSNKVTEKGKDVELRCDPISGHTALYWYRQSLGQGLEFLIYFQGNSAPDKSGLPSDRFSAERTGGSVSTLTIQRTQQEDSAVYLCASSPSLLAGGETQYFGPGTRLLVL.

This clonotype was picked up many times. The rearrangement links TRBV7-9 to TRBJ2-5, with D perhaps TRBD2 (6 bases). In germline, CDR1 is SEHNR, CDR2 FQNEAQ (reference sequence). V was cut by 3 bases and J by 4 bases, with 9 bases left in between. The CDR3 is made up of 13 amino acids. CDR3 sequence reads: CASSFLRGETQYF. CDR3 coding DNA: TGTGCCAGCAGCTTCCTGCGGGGAGAGACCCAGTACTTC.

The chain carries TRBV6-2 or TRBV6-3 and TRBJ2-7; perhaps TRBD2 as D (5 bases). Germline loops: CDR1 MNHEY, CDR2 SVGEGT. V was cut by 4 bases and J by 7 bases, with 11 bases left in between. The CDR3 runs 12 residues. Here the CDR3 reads CASSSGRGEQYF. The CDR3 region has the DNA TGTGCCAGCAGTTCGGGGAGAGGAGAGCAGTACTTC.

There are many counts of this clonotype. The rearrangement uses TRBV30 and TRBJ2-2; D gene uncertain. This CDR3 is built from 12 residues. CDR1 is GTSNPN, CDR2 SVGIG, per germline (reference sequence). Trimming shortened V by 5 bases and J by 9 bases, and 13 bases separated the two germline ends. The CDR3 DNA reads TGTGCCTGGGACTTTAGGAGTCGGGAGCTGTTTTTT. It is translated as CAWDFRSRELFF.

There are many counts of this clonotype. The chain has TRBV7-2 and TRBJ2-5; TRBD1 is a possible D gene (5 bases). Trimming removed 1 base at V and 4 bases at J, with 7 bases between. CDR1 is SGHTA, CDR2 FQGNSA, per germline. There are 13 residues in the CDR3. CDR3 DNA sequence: TGTGCCAGCAGCTTAGGACAGTTAGAGACCCAGTACTTC. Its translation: CASSLGQLETQYF.

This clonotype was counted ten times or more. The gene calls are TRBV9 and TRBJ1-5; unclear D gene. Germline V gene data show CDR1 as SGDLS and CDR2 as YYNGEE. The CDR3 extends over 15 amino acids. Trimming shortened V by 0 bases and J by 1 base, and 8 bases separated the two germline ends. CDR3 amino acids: CASSVGKGSNQPQHF. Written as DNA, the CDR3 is TGTGCCAGCAGCGTAGGAAAAGGCAGCAATCAGCCCCAGCATTTT.

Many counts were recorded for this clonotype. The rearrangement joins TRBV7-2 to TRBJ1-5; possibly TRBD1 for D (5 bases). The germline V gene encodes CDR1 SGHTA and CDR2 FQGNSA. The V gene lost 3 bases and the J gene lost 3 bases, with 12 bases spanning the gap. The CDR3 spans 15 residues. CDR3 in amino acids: CASSLRGGYNQPQHF. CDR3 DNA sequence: TGTGCCAGCAGCTTGAGGGGCGGATACAATCAGCCCCAGCATTTT. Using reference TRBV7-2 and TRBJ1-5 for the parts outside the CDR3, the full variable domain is GAGVSQSPSNKVTEKGKDVELRCDPISGHTALYWYRQSLGQGLEFLIYFQGNSAPDKSGLPSDRFSAERTGGSVSTLTIQRTQQEDSAVYLCASSLRGGYNQPQHFGDGTRLSIL.

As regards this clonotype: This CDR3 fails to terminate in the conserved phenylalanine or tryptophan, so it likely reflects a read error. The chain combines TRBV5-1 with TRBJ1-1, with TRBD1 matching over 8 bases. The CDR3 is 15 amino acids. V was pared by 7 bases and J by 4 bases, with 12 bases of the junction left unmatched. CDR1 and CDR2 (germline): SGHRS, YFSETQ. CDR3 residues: CASCLAPGGITEAFS. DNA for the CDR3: TGCGCCAGCTGCCTCGCACCAGGGGGCATCACTGAAGCTTTCTCT.